The sequence of this T cell receptor beta chain was determined in a study of Ad26.COV2.S vaccination and SARS-CoV-2 variants. Produced via immunoSEQ multiplex PCR; TCRdb's table is partial and in-frame only. The top ten clones hold 3.9% of a sample with around 370,000 clones, around 92% of them seen once. V dropped 4 bases and J dropped 3 bases, with 20 bases sitting between them. The CDR3 is made up of 18 amino acids. Germline values: CDR1 SGDLS, CDR2 YYNGEE. About this clone: What it binds is not known.

Study-wide findings and caveats: Analyses of TCR breadth and depth may have underestimated total T cell responses. Recipients given vaccine exceeded placebo recipients in spike-specific TCR breadth.

Material: peripheral blood, obtained after recovery from COVID-19. The origin of this receptor is a human donor who had recovered from COVID-19. The chain is built from TRBV9 and TRBJ2-6; D may match TRBD1 or TRBD2 (5 bases each). The CDR3 region is CASSYSSRDPDGANVLTF. CDR3 nucleotide sequence: TGTGCCAGCAGCTACTCTTCCCGGGACCCCGATGGGGCCAACGTCCTGACTTTC.